A single sample gave rise to the 3 T cell receptor beta chains below, sequenced in a study of blood T cell repertoires in COVID-19. Here immunoSEQ multiplex PCR was the method, and the copy in TCRdb shows in-frame clones only, minus some. The data hold 50,000 to 55,000 clones, with more than 75% observed a single time. The sequenced material came from peripheral blood. Receptors were obtained from a man aged 65-85 years with acute or convalescent COVID-19.

V usage is TRBV2 and J usage is TRBJ2-5; 13 positions match TRBD2. Germline assignment: CDR1 SNHLY and CDR2 FYNNEI. The CDR3 is 15 amino acids. Germline trimming cut 4 bases from V and 5 bases from J; bases unmatched to any gene: 4. The CDR3 sequence: CASSAPLAGGETQYF. The CDR3, as DNA: TGTGCCAGCAGTGCCCCACTAGCGGGGGGGGAGACCCAGTACTTC.

This rearrangement joins TRBV29-1 to TRBJ2-5; the match to TRBD1 covers 10 bases. With V trimmed by 3 bases and J by 1 base, 8 bases remained unmatched. Germline V gives CDR1 SQVTM, CDR2 ANQGSEA. There are 16 residues in the CDR3. The CDR3 loop is CSVDLTGGASQETQYF. The CDR3 DNA reads TGCAGCGTTGACCTGACAGGGGGCGCGAGCCAAGAGACCCAGTACTTC.

This chain joins TRBV5-1 and TRBJ2-1, with 10 nucleotides matching TRBD2. The CDR3 covers 16 residues. Trimming removed 3 bases from V and 4 bases from J; junction bases left unmatched: 7. Germline-derived CDR1 and CDR2 are SGHRS and YFSETQ. CDR3 sequence reads: CASSYGLADSYNEQFF. For the CDR3, the DNA is TGCGCCAGCAGCTACGGACTAGCGGATTCTTACAATGAGCAGTTCTTC.